The present T cell receptor (beta chain) was sequenced within a study of CD8 T cells in Susac syndrome. Trimming stripped 1 base from V and 4 bases from J, with 14 bases between. Germline CDR1 is DFQATT and CDR2 is SNEGSKA (reference sequence). The CDR3 is 15 residues long. The study sequenced TCR beta in blood CD8+ and CD4+ T cells. Roughly 0.45 to 1 ug RNA was reverse transcribed with random hexamers. The method of amplification for TCR beta CDR3 was immunoSEQ multiplex PCR, covering 54 Vbeta and 13 Jbeta. MiXCR, applied by TCRdb to the immunoSEQ multiplex PCR reads, yields one record per CDR3 protein. The table lists under 550,000 distinct CDR3 sequences, roughly 85% of them singletons.

The genes are TRBV20-1 and TRBJ1-3; D perhaps matches TRBD1 (6 bases). The TCR sequence derives from a human donor with multiple sclerosis. The sequenced sample was CD8+ T cells from PBMCs. DNA for the CDR3: TGCAGTGCTAGAGCCAAGACAGGTTCCGGAAACACCATATATTTT. This translates into CSARAKTGSGNTIYF.